These 29 T cell receptor beta chains were all obtained from the same sample, sequenced in a study of cytotoxic CD8 clonotypes in ibrutinib-treated CLL. Assay used: immunoSEQ multiplex PCR; TCRdb lists only in-frame clones, some missing. The table includes around 150,000 clones, over 75% detected once. The sequences come from PBMCs, collected after 36 months of ibrutinib treatment. The source of these receptors is a human donor with chronic lymphocytic leukemia.

Worth noting for this clone: One end of the junction does not line up with germline, which may come from a read error. The genes are TRBV5-1 and TRBJ2-5; no clear D. Per germline, CDR1 SGHRS and CDR2 YFSETQ. This CDR3 contains 13 residues. The CDR3: CASSLDSSGLRHF. As DNA, the CDR3 is TGCGCCAGCAGCTTGGATAGTTCGGGCCTTCGGCACTTC.

This clone has only a few counts. Other DNA sequences within the sample encode an identical CDR3. The CDR3 sequence: CASSSGQPNTEAFF. The CDR3, as DNA: TGCGCCAGCAGCTCGGGGCAGCCGAACACTGAAGCTTTCTTT. V gene TRBV5-1 combines with J gene TRBJ1-1; possible D gene TRBD1, 5 bases. CDR1 SGHRS and CDR2 YFSETQ come from the germline V gene. The germline V and J ends were trimmed by 3 bases and 1 base, with 10 bases remaining between them. The CDR3 is 14 amino acids.

V gene TRBV18 combines with J gene TRBJ2-2, with a weak D call TRBD1 (6 bases). V gave up 4 bases and J gave up 5 bases, with 14 bases separating them. This CDR3 is 15 amino acids long. CDR1 is KGHSH and CDR2 is LQKENI in the germline V gene. This CDR3 reads CASSLQGHQTGELFF. In DNA, the CDR3 is TGTGCCAGCTCACTTCAGGGACACCAAACCGGGGAGCTGTTTTTT.

As to this clone: Germline is not matched at one junction end, which may reflect a read error. The chain links TRBV29-1 to TRBJ1-1, with D maybe TRBD1 (5 bases). CDR1 is SQVTM, CDR2 ANQGSEA, per germline. The CDR3 sequence is 13 residues long. The CDR3 DNA sequence: TGCAGCGTCGAAGGAGGGGTGAACACTGAAGCTTTCTTT. Translating gives CSVEGGVNTEAFF.

The rearrangement uses TRBV28 and TRBJ1-2; D is undetermined. V lost 3 bases and J 2 bases, leaving 10 bases between the germline ends. Germline CDR1 MDHEN, CDR2 SYDVKM. The CDR3 is 14 amino acids. The CDR3 spells CASSFRRRNYGYTF. The CDR3 region has the DNA TGTGCCAGCAGTTTTAGGCGCAGGAACTATGGCTACACCTTC.

This chain connects TRBV29-1 to TRBJ2-1; 8 nucleotides match TRBD2. V lost 6 bases to trimming and J lost 7 bases; unmatched junction nucleotides: 11. Germline assignment: CDR1 SQVTM and CDR2 ANQGSEA. CDR3 size: 14 residues. In DNA form, the CDR3 reads TGCAGCGTGCCCTGGAGTGGCGGGAGGAATGAGCAGTTCTTC. Its protein product is CSVPWSGGRNEQFF.

J is TRBJ2-1 and V is TRBV7-2; 10 bases map to TRBD2. Unmatched junction bases numbered 13, after V lost 5 bases and J lost 6 bases. Germline values: CDR1 SGHTA, CDR2 FQGNSA. The CDR3 covers 17 residues. CDR3 sequence (DNA): TGTGCCAGCAGCCCGAGCCCGGGACTAGCGCTCGGCAATGAGCAGTTCTTC. Amino acid sequence: CASSPSPGLALGNEQFF.

The V gene is TRBV2, the J gene TRBJ2-2, with D uncertain. CDR1 SNHLY and CDR2 FYNNEI come from the germline V gene. Between the trimmed V and J ends, which lost 4 bases and 5 bases, there was a span of 8 bases. The CDR3 is 13 amino acids. In DNA form, the CDR3 reads TGTGCCAGCAGTGCCTTAGGGACCGGGGAGCTGTTTTTT. Translated, it gives CASSALGTGELFF.

The chain combines TRBV7-9 with TRBJ1-1; D may be TRBD1 (5 bases). The germline V gene encodes CDR1 SEHNR and CDR2 FQNEAQ (reference sequence). CDR3 size: 15 residues. Trimming pared 2 bases from V and 3 bases from J, leaving 13 bases between. The CDR3 region has the DNA TGTGCCAGCAGCTTATTATCCCTGGGGGACACTGAAGCTTTCTTT. Amino acids: CASSLLSLGDTEAFF. Looking up the rest from reference TRBV7-9 and TRBJ1-1 gives the full variable domain: DTGVSQNPRHKITKRGQNVTFRCDPISEHNRLYWYRQTLGQGPEFLTYFQNEAQLEKSRLLSDRFSAERPKGSFSTLEIQRTEQGDSAMYLCASSLLSLGDTEAFFGQGTRLTVV.

By proportion, this clone is medium-sized (0.01 to 0.1%). This rearrangement joins TRBV5-1 to TRBJ2-1; D unresolved. V was trimmed by 5 bases and J by 6 bases, leaving 15 bases between them. The length of the CDR3 is 14 residues. CDR1 SGHRS and CDR2 YFSETQ come from the germline V gene. CDR3 in DNA: TGCGCCAGCAGTTCGGGTGGATCTCCCAATGAGCAGTTCTTC. This sequence encodes CASSSGGSPNEQFF.

In its sample, this clone was seen once. Here the CDR3 reads CASSELLGTLSGNTIYF. CDR3 nucleotide sequence: TGTGCCAGCAGTGAATTATTGGGTACACTCTCTGGAAACACCATATATTTT. This chain uses TRBV25-1 with TRBJ1-3, with D hard to call. The V end lost 1 base, the J end lost 0 bases, and 13 bases lay between the germline ends. CDR1 and CDR2 (germline): MGHDK, SYGVNS. The CDR3 sequence is 17 residues long.

The chain combines TRBV4-2 with TRBJ2-1; TRBD2 matches at 12 bases. Trimming took 3 bases from V and 9 from J; bases not matched to a gene: 15. The CDR3 runs to 18 residues. From germline, CDR1 is LGHNA and CDR2 YNFKEQ. The CDR3 region is CASSHPQGLAGGQIEQFF. CDR3 sequence (DNA): TGTGCCAGCAGCCATCCTCAAGGTCTAGCGGGAGGGCAAATTGAGCAGTTCTTC.

This rearrangement joins TRBV18 to TRBJ2-7; 10 nucleotides align to TRBD2. This CDR3 is built from 16 residues. Per the germline V gene, CDR1 is KGHSH and CDR2 is LQKENI. V lost 0 bases to trimming and J lost 3 bases; unmatched junction nucleotides: 5. The CDR3 nucleotides are TGTGCCAGCTCACCACCACAACTAGCGGGGTACTACGAGCAGTACTTC. It is translated as CASSPPQLAGYYEQYF.

The rearrangement joins TRBV7-8 to TRBJ2-1, with 7 positions matching TRBD1. The CDR3 runs to 14 residues. V shed 5 bases, J shed 13 bases, and the junction held 14 bases outside the gene matches. Germline V gene data show CDR1 as SGHVS and CDR2 as FQNEAQ. CDR3 loop: CASSHFPGQTHQFF. For the CDR3, the DNA is TGTGCCAGCAGCCACTTTCCGGGACAGACCCACCAGTTCTTC.

This clone was seen only a few times. The rearrangement links TRBV30 to TRBJ1-1; TRBD1 agrees at 10 bases. The V gene end was trimmed by 3 bases and the J gene end by 7 bases; junction bases not matched to a gene: 14. Germline CDR1 and CDR2: GTSNPN and SVGIG (reference sequence). The CDR3 is 16 amino acids. CDR3 nucleotide sequence: TGTGCCTGGAGCGTGACAGGGGGCCTCAGGAGGTTTGAAGCTTTCTTT. This encodes CAWSVTGGLRRFEAFF.

A single count supports this clone. The chain carries TRBV7-9 and TRBJ2-1; no clear D. CDR1 SEHNR and CDR2 FQNEAQ come from the germline V gene (reference sequence). The length of the CDR3 is 12 residues. The V end was cut by 8 bases, the J end by 5 bases, with 10 bases between. This chain's CDR3 is CASPTANNEQFF. CDR3 bases: TGTGCCAGCCCCACGGCGAACAATGAGCAGTTCTTC.

This clone was recorded only once. The V and J genes are TRBV5-4 and TRBJ2-7; possibly TRBD1 for D (6 bases). This CDR3 has 13 residues. Germline CDR1 is SGHNT and CDR2 is YYREEE (reference sequence). The V end was cut by 4 bases, the J end by 5 bases, with 13 bases between. The CDR3 DNA reads TGTGCCAGCAGCAAACCAGGGGAGCACGAGCAGTACTTC. Its protein is CASSKPGEHEQYF.

This clone was recorded a few times. For the CDR3, the DNA is TGTGCCAGTACCCTAGCCCCCCCAGGTTCTGGCCAGCCCCAGCATTTT. It codes for CASTLAPPGSGQPQHF. The chain employs TRBV19 and TRBJ1-5; no reliable D call. V was cut by 7 bases and J by 7 bases, with 23 bases left in between. This CDR3 contains 16 residues. Germline V lookup: CDR1 LNHDA, CDR2 SQIVND (reference sequence).

This chain links TRBV19 with TRBJ1-5; D possibly corresponds to TRBD1 (6 bases). The V gene lost 2 bases and the J gene lost 1 base, with 9 bases spanning the gap. This CDR3 has 15 residues. The germline V gene encodes CDR1 LNHDA and CDR2 SQIVND (reference sequence). The CDR3 sequence: CASSISGASNQPQHF. The CDR3 bases are TGTGCCAGTAGTATATCGGGGGCCAGCAATCAGCCCCAGCATTTT. The entire variable domain, with the rest obtained from reference TRBV19 and TRBJ1-5, is as follows: DGGITQSPKYLFRKEGQNVTLSCEQNLNHDAMYWYRQDPGQGLRLIYYSQIVNDFQKGDIAEGYSVSREKKESFPLTVTSAQKNPTAFYLCASSISGASNQPQHFGDGTRLSIL.

The table lists this clone with a few counts. The genes are TRBV19 and TRBJ2-7; D possibly uses TRBD1 or TRBD2 (5 bases each). The CDR3 extends over 13 amino acids. Germline lookup yields CDR1 LNHDA and CDR2 SQIVND (reference sequence). V gave up 9 bases and J gave up 6 bases, with 18 bases separating them. DNA of the CDR3: TGTGCCAGCTCGCAGGGACCAAGTTCCGAGCAGTACTTC. Translating it yields CASSQGPSSEQYF. Based on the CDR3 plus reference TRBV19 and TRBJ2-7, the full variable domain is DGGITQSPKYLFRKEGQNVTLSCEQNLNHDAMYWYRQDPGQGLRLIYYSQIVNDFQKGDIAEGYSVSREKKESFPLTVTSAQKNPTAFYLCASSQGPSSEQYFGPGTRLTVT.

This clone was observed a few times. V and J are TRBV28 and TRBJ2-2; D remains unclear. The V gene lost 3 bases and the J gene lost 0 bases, with 14 bases spanning the gap. This CDR3 contains 17 residues. CDR1 and CDR2 from the germline V gene are MDHEN and SYDVKM. The CDR3 nucleotides are TGTGCCAGCAGTTTTGGCAGGTGGTATCCGAACACCGGGGAGCTGTTTTTT. It translates to CASSFGRWYPNTGELFF.

The CDR3 reads CASSWQGTYNSPLHF. The CDR3 DNA reads as TGTGCCAGCAGCTGGCAGGGAACCTATAATTCACCCCTCCACTTT. This rearrangement joins TRBV7-9 to TRBJ1-6, with D tentatively TRBD1 (5 bases). This CDR3 is built from 15 residues. Germline V gives CDR1 SEHNR, CDR2 FQNEAQ (reference sequence). V lost 4 bases to trimming and J lost 2 bases, with 9 bases between them. Variable domain in full (rest from reference TRBV7-9 and TRBJ1-6): DTGVSQNPRHKITKRGQNVTFRCDPISEHNRLYWYRQTLGQGPEFLTYFQNEAQLEKSRLLSDRFSAERPKGSFSTLEIQRTEQGDSAMYLCASSWQGTYNSPLHFGNGTRLTVT.

This rearrangement joins TRBV5-1 to TRBJ2-5, with 10 bases fitting TRBD1. CDR3 length: 15 amino acids. J lost 4 bases, V lost 0 bases, and 3 bases had no gene match. Germline CDR1 and CDR2: SGHRS and YFSETQ. The CDR3 coding sequence is TGCGCCAGCAGCTTGGCCGGACAGGGGGTAGAGACCCAGTACTTC. This translates into CASSLAGQGVETQYF. Filled out from reference TRBV5-1 and TRBJ2-5, the complete variable domain reads KAGVTQTPRYLIKTRGQQVTLSCSPISGHRSVSWYQQTPGQGLQFLFEYFSETQRNKGNFPGRFSGRQFSNSRSEMNVSTLELGDSALYLCASSLAGQGVETQYFGPGTRLLVL.

There are many counts of this clone. The chain couples TRBV6-6 to TRBJ1-5; maybe TRBD1 (5 bases). Trimming shortened V by 0 bases and J by 12 bases, and 9 bases separated the two germline ends. The CDR3 is 12 amino acids. The germline CDR1 and CDR2 sequences are MNHNY and SVGAGI (reference sequence). CDR3 DNA: TGTGCCAGCAGTTACTCCGGGGACCTCCAGCATTTT. Translation: CASSYSGDLQHF.

The V gene is TRBV5-1, the J gene TRBJ2-3, with D perhaps matching TRBD1 (5 bases). Germline V gives CDR1 SGHRS, CDR2 YFSETQ. The CDR3 is made up of 16 amino acids. Deletions cut 0 bases from V and 2 bases from J, with 13 bases between. In DNA form, the CDR3 reads TGCGCCAGCAGCTTGGGACAGCTCCGAATCACAGATACGCAGTATTTT. Amino acid sequence: CASSLGQLRITDTQYF.

V gene TRBV7-9 combines with J gene TRBJ1-5; a possible D gene is TRBD1 (5 bases). Trimming left V 2 bases short and J 0 bases short, with 11 bases between. Germline V gene sequence: CDR1 SEHNR, CDR2 FQNEAQ (reference sequence). The CDR3 length is 16 residues. CDR3 residues: CASSLWDGYSNQPQHF. DNA for the CDR3: TGTGCCAGCAGCTTATGGGACGGCTATAGCAATCAGCCCCAGCATTTT.

The rearrangement links TRBV6-1 to TRBJ1-3, with D unresolved. Between the trimmed V and J ends, which lost 4 bases and 1 base, there was a span of 5 bases. The CDR3 has 13 residues. Germline V gives CDR1 MNHNS, CDR2 SASEGT. The CDR3 nucleotides read TGTGCCAGCAGTGTACGGTCTGGAAACACCATATATTTT. The encoded protein is CASSVRSGNTIYF.

The chain is built from TRBV19 and TRBJ1-1; the D gene is possibly TRBD1 (5 bases). The V end lost 9 bases, the J end lost 4 bases, and 27 bases lay between the germline ends. The CDR3 is 17 residues long. Per the germline V gene, CDR1 is LNHDA and CDR2 is SQIVND (reference sequence). In nucleotides, the CDR3 is TGTGCCAGCTTACGAAGAGGTCTCTCCCGAGGGGCCACTGAAGCTTTCTTT. Amino acid sequence: CASLRRGLSRGATEAFF. The whole variable domain, filled in from reference TRBV19 and TRBJ1-1, reads DGGITQSPKYLFRKEGQNVTLSCEQNLNHDAMYWYRQDPGQGLRLIYYSQIVNDFQKGDIAEGYSVSREKKESFPLTVTSAQKNPTAFYLCASLRRGLSRGATEAFFGQGTRLTVV.

The chain combines TRBV7-9 with TRBJ2-7; tentative D call: TRBD1 (5 bases). Trimming stripped 5 bases from V and 0 bases from J, with 14 bases between. The CDR3 runs to 15 residues. The V gene's germline CDR1 is SEHNR and CDR2 FQNEAQ (reference sequence). The chain's CDR3 is CASSLEWGVSYEQYF. DNA of the CDR3: TGTGCCAGCAGCCTCGAATGGGGCGTCTCCTACGAGCAGTACTTC.